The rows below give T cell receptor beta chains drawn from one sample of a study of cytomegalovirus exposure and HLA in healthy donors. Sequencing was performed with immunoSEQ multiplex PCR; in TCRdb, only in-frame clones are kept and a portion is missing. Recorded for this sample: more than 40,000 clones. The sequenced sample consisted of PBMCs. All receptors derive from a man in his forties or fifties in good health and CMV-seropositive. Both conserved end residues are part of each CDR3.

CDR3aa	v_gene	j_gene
CASSGLAGPDTQYF	TRBV7-6	TRBJ2-3
CASSLAGSGDHSNQPQHF	TRBV11-3	TRBJ1-5
CASSSVAGTLEQYF	TRBV7-3	TRBJ2-7
CASSSRTGSGNTIYF	TRBV5-6	TRBJ1-3
CASSESFPDSLRTEAFF	TRBV2	TRBJ1-1
CASSPRTGGDTEAFF	TRBV4-3	TRBJ1-1
CASSYSGQGIGYTF	TRBV6-6	TRBJ1-2
CAISESLGEDFF	TRBV10-3	TRBJ1-1
CASSSQRNAYEQYF	TRBV5-1	TRBJ2-7
CAWSKHRLVAFF	TRBV30	TRBJ1-1
CASSITVRETQYF	TRBV19	TRBJ2-5
CASLGTVGNQPQHF	TRBV6-6	TRBJ1-5
CASSVVTSGYEQYF	TRBV7-2	TRBJ2-7
CASTQQGGEQFF	TRBV6-5	TRBJ2-1
CASRRTGDGQPQHF	TRBV5-6	TRBJ1-5
CASSYANAQGYEQYF	TRBV6-5	TRBJ2-7
CASSSNRMTGPTEAFF	TRBV27	TRBJ1-1
CASSFLAGGPTGELFF	TRBV7-9	TRBJ2-2
CASHTLPGQGFSGANVLTF	TRBV19	TRBJ2-6